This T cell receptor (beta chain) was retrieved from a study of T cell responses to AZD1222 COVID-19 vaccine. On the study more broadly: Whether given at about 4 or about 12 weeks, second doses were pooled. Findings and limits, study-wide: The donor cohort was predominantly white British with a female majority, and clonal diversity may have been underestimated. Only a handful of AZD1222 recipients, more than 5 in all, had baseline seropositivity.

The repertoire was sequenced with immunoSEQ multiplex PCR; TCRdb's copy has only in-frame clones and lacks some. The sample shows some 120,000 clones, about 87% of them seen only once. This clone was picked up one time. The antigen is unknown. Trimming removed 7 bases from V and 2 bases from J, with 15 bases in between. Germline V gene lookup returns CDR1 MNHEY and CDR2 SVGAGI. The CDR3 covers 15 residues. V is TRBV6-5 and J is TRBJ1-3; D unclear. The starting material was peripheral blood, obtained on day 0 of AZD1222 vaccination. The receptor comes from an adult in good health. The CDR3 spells CASTGILIPGNTIYF. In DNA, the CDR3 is TGTGCCAGCACCGGAATTCTAATACCTGGAAACACCATATATTTT.